One TCR beta chain is described in this entry. The sample is drawn from a study of CD8+CD57+ T cells in acquired aplastic anemia. Study-wide background: Average DNA yield from sorted CD4+ and CD8+ cells was about 3.2 ug.

Sequenced patients had shown CD8+CD57+ cell expansion by flow cytometry. Patients had received no therapy at the time of blood sampling. Investigators profiled TCR beta VDJ and CDR3 from genomic DNA template. TCRdb reprocessed the reads via MiXCR and lists one record per CDR3 protein. Counted here are approximately 100,000 distinct CDR3 sequences, around 62% occurring once; the ten biggest clones make up 65%. Germline V gene sequence: CDR1 DFQATT, CDR2 SNEGSKA (reference sequence). The length of the CDR3 is 12 residues. V was shortened by 3 bases and J by 0 bases, with 4 bases between the two germline ends.

The TCR originated in a human donor with aplastic anemia. The specimen was sorted CD4+, CD8+, or CD8+CD57+ T cells (not recorded which) from PBMCs. This chain links TRBV20-1 with TRBJ2-3; the D is unclear. CDR3 DNA sequence: TGCAGTGCTAGTAGTAGCACAGATACGCAGTATTTT. This sequence encodes CSASSSTDTQYF.